The entry below gives a single T cell receptor (beta chain) sequence along with its context. The target antigen is unknown. These data come from a study of cytomegalovirus exposure and HLA in healthy donors. Study-wide results and caveats: The authors reported that TCR beta sequences could predict HLA-A and HLA-B alleles. These predictions were accurate for most subjects in the first cohort. What a later analysis showed was that several of the most significant clusters appeared linked to common viral pathogens.

The CDR3 is 14 residues long. Trimming cost V 1 base and J 0 bases, with 7 bases left between them. The germline gives CDR1 SGHTS, CDR2 YDEGEE. Primers for the PCR totalled 60 Vbeta and 13 Jbeta. The assay was immunoSEQ multiplex PCR, and TCRdb's table has in-frame clones only and misses some. Here the sample spans 74,000 or so clones, about 80% being singletons. Every donor was a healthy person donating bone marrow. Donors counted as nominally healthy when sampled, yet unrecorded immune exposures were likely. J is TRBJ2-5 and V is TRBV5-8, with D possibly being TRBD1 (5 bases). The sequence came from a woman aged 35 to 49 in good health and CMV-seronegative. Sequencing input: PBMCs. This CDR3 reads CASSLMTDQETQYF. The DNA of the CDR3 is TGTGCCAGCAGCTTGATGACAGACCAAGAGACCCAGTACTTC.